This TCR beta chain comes out of a study of blood T cell repertoires in COVID-19. About the study: Sites in the United States, Italy and Spain provided acute and convalescent COVID-19 samples. Sources were T cells, B-cell-depleted T cells, or PBMCs; the material itself was cDNA or gDNA.

Original handling: How many nucleated cells were present was estimated from reference gene primer amplification. TCRdb keeps only in-frame clones here, not all; method: immunoSEQ multiplex PCR. For V, J and clone size, that table is used; D and trimming come from the DNA. The sample has some 96,000 clones; approximately 86% are singletons. V lost 2 bases and J lost 3, with 13 bases in between. The CDR3 spans 15 residues. Looked up from germline, CDR1 is MNHNS and CDR2 is SASEGT. The receptor's source is a man aged 50 to 59 with active or convalescent COVID-19. This chain links TRBV6-1 with TRBJ1-2, with D unclear. The sample taken for sequencing was peripheral blood. The CDR3, as DNA: TGTGCCAGCAGTGAAACCTTTAGGAGAGACTATGGCTACACCTTC. It is translated as CASSETFRRDYGYTF.